This T cell receptor (beta chain) stems from a study of cytomegalovirus exposure and HLA in healthy donors. Study-wide points: Equally common other TCR beta chains were less clonally expanded than HLA-associated ones, a later analysis found. Among CMV-associated TCR beta chains, most appeared HLA-restricted in a later analysis. Using a false discovery rate of 0.05, a later analysis showed that 15,000 to 20,000 TCR beta sequences were associated with HLA alleles. A likely sequencing artifact accounted for one observed cluster of highly shared sequence variants.

Vbeta (60) and Jbeta (13) primers were used in the PCR. This table comes from immunoSEQ multiplex PCR, and its TCRdb copy is limited to in-frame clones, with some not included. The sample has under 200,000 clones; approximately 77% are singletons. Comment on this clone: The antigen is not known.

The sequenced sample consisted of PBMCs. The receptor was derived from a man in his forties or fifties in good health and CMV-seropositive.

The CDR3 DNA is TGTGCCAGCAGCGCCGGGACAGCCTACAATGAGCAGTTCTTC. Its protein is CASSAGTAYNEQFF. The chain combines TRBV11-3 with TRBJ2-1, with 7 nucleotides matching TRBD1. CDR3 size: 14 residues. The germline gives CDR1 SGHNT, CDR2 YENEEA. Losses at the gene ends were 5 bases for V and 2 bases for J; bases not matched to a gene: 3.